This entry describes one T cell receptor (beta chain). Measured with immunoSEQ multiplex PCR; TCRdb has only the in-frame clones, and not every one. The data hold 100,000 to 150,000 clones, with 81% observed a single time. V shed 2 bases and J shed 5 bases, with 13 bases lying between them. The CDR3 length is 14 residues. Per germline, CDR1 SGHRS and CDR2 YFSETQ. The sample comes from a study of blood T cell repertoires in COVID-19. Study-level information: Nucleic acid was either cDNA or gDNA, and it came from T cells, B-cell-depleted T cells, or PBMCs.

What was sequenced was peripheral blood. This TCR derives from a man in his thirties or forties with COVID-19, enrolled during active disease. The rearrangement joins TRBV5-1 to TRBJ2-5; maybe TRBD1 (6 bases). The chain's CDR3 is CASSFLGGWETQYF. CDR3 coding DNA: TGCGCCAGCAGCTTTCTTGGGGGCTGGGAGACCCAGTACTTC.